The rows below give T cell receptor beta chains drawn from one sample of a study of blood T cell repertoires in COVID-19. The method was immunoSEQ multiplex PCR; TCRdb's version includes in-frame clones alone and lacks a portion of them. The sample shows fewer than 120,000 clones, 70% to 80% of them seen only once. The specimen was peripheral blood. Receptors were obtained from an older woman with acute or convalescent COVID-19. The CDR3 runs from the conserved cysteine through the conserved F or W. Fields, in order: D gene, J gene, clone size, V gene, CDR3 DNA, CDR3 protein. A D gene is named only where the DNA matches it firmly. Size values are once, few and many counts, or a class for expanded clones, and some rows have none.

TRBD1,TRBJ2-7,-,TRBV15,TGTGCCACCAGCAGAGATCCAGGGGGCGGGTACGAGCAGTACTTC,CATSRDPGGGYEQYF
TRBD1,TRBJ1-5,-,TRBV3-1/TRBV3-2,TGTGCCAGGGGGGACAGTAGCAATCAGCCCCAGCATTTT,CARGDSSNQPQHF
-,TRBJ1-5,-,TRBV19,TGTGCCAGTAGAGAAGTTGGGAGGAATCAGCCCCAGCATTTT,CASREVGRNQPQHF
-,TRBJ2-5,-,TRBV7-2,TGTGCCAGCAGCTTAAATCAGGGACAAGAGACCCAGTACTTC,CASSLNQGQETQYF
TRBD2,TRBJ2-5,-,TRBV10-3,TGTGCCATCAGTGAGGCCTCAGCGGGGCAAGAGACCCAGTACTTC,CAISEASAGQETQYF
-,TRBJ2-5,-,TRBV5-5,TGTGCCAGCAGCGTTGACAGGACCCAGTACTTC,CASSVDRTQYF
TRBD1,TRBJ1-1,few,TRBV6-2/TRBV6-3,TGTGCCAGCAGTTACCGTTCGGGACAGGGTAACACTGAAGCTTTCTTT,CASSYRSGQGNTEAFF
-,TRBJ1-1,-,TRBV6-6,TGTGCCAGCACGCCGCATTACAGGTATAACACTGAAGCTTTCTTT,CASTPHYRYNTEAFF
-,TRBJ1-2,-,TRBV5-1,TGCGCCAGCAGCAGTCCGGAGGTCTATGGCTACACCTTC,CASSSPEVYGYTF
-,TRBJ1-1,-,TRBV7-6,TGTGCCAGCAGCTCAAAGATAGGGGGTGTTGAAGCTTTCTTT,CASSSKIGGVEAFF
-,TRBJ2-7,few,TRBV6-5,TGTGCAGGGGCGATAGGCTACGAGCAGTACTTC,CAGAIGYEQYF
TRBD1,TRBJ1-6,once,TRBV5-1,TGCGCCAGCAGCGGGAATACAGGGGTTGGTACCCTCCACTTT,CASSGNTGVGTLHF
-,TRBJ2-7,-,TRBV4-1,TGCGCCAGCAGCCAAGATCTACAGATACCCTCCTACGAGCAGTACTTC,CASSQDLQIPSYEQYF
-,TRBJ2-2,-,TRBV5-1,TGCGCCAGCAGCTTGGTTGGGCAGAACACCGGGGAGCTGTTTTTT,CASSLVGQNTGELFF
-,TRBJ1-3,few,TRBV3-1/TRBV3-2,TGTGCCAGCAGCCAAGGTCCCGCAGGGGACTCTGGAAACACCATATATTTT,CASSQGPAGDSGNTIYF
TRBD1,TRBJ2-1,-,TRBV4-3,TGCGCCAGCAGCCAGGACAGGGCAATCTCCTACAATGAGCAGTTCTTC,CASSQDRAISYNEQFF
TRBD1,TRBJ1-6,-,TRBV2,TGTGCCAGTGCCCAGACAGGGGCGCTTGATTCACCCCTCCACTTT,CASAQTGALDSPLHF
-,TRBJ1-1,-,TRBV3-1/TRBV3-2,TGTGCCAGCAGCCAACGCACTGAAGCTTTCTTT,CASSQRTEAFF
-,TRBJ2-7,-,TRBV15,TGTGCCACCAGCAGAGTATACAGTTACGAGCAGTACTTC,CATSRVYSYEQYF
TRBD1,TRBJ2-7,-,TRBV6-1,TGTGCCAGCAGTGAATTGGGTCAGGGGGCTTACGAGCAGTACTTC,CASSELGQGAYEQYF
-,TRBJ2-5,few,TRBV7-2,TGTGCCAGCAGCTTACAGGCAGGGAACCAAGAGACCCAGTACTTC,CASSLQAGNQETQYF
-,TRBJ1-1,many,TRBV4-3,TGCGCCAGCAGCCAAGATCTAGCAATGAACACTGAAGCTTTCTTT,CASSQDLAMNTEAFF
TRBD2,TRBJ2-2,-,TRBV20-1,TGCAGTGCTAGTCGGGGGGGAAACACCGGGGAGCTGTTTTTT,CSASRGGNTGELFF
TRBD1,TRBJ1-4,once,TRBV29-1,TGCAGCGTTGCCGACAGGGACTTCATTGAAAAACTGTTTTTT,CSVADRDFIEKLFF
TRBD2,TRBJ2-5,-,TRBV30,TGTGCCTGGGCCGGGAGGGGCTCCCAGTACTTC,CAWAGRGSQYF
-,TRBJ2-5,-,TRBV7-6,TGTGCCAGCAGCTTAGGGCCCAGGGGCTTGGACGAGACCCAGTACTTC,CASSLGPRGLDETQYF
-,TRBJ2-6,-,TRBV19,TGTGCCAGTAACGATCCGACTGGGTCTGGGGCCAACGTCCTGACTTTC,CASNDPTGSGANVLTF
-,TRBJ1-2,-,TRBV9,TGTGCCAGCAGCTCTAGGGGGACAACCGAGCCCTATGGCTACACCTTC,CASSSRGTTEPYGYTF
TRBD1,TRBJ1-5,-,TRBV27,TGTGCCAGCAGTTCGGCAGGGGGTTTCAATCAGCCCCAGCATTTT,CASSSAGGFNQPQHF
TRBD1,TRBJ1-5,-,TRBV7-2,TGTGCCAGCAGCTTTGAGGGGGCGTTGCAGCCCCAGCATTTT,CASSFEGALQPQHF
-,TRBJ2-7,-,TRBV3-1/TRBV3-2,TGTGCCAGCAGCCAAGATACCGGGTATGAGCAGTACTTC,CASSQDTGYEQYF
-,TRBJ1-6,-,TRBV7-2,TGTGCCAGCAGCGGGGGGGCCCTCTCCTATAATTCACCCCTCCACTTT,CASSGGALSYNSPLHF
-,TRBJ1-2,few,TRBV14,TGTGCCAGCAGCGTTCCGGGGGTCTATGGCTACACCTTC,CASSVPGVYGYTF
-,TRBJ1-2,-,TRBV23-1,TGCGCCAGCAGTCCCTTGGTGAAGGGTAAAGGGGCTAACTATGGCTACACCTTC,CASSPLVKGKGANYGYTF
TRBD1,TRBJ1-3,few,TRBV7-2,TGTGCCAGCAGCCCTACAGGGGGCAACACCATATATTTT,CASSPTGGNTIYF
-,TRBJ2-5,-,TRBV5-1,TGCGCCAGCAGCGCGCAACCTACAGGGACCCAAGAGACCCAGTACTTC,CASSAQPTGTQETQYF
TRBD1,TRBJ1-1,-,TRBV3-1/TRBV3-2,TGTGCCAGCAGTACAGGGGGCCGGAACACTGAAGCTTTCTTT,CASSTGGRNTEAFF
TRBD2,TRBJ2-1,-,TRBV28,TGTGCCAGCAGTTTGGTGGCGGGGGGGTACAATGAGCAGTTCTTC,CASSLVAGGYNEQFF
-,TRBJ2-1,once,TRBV24-1,TGTGCCACCAGTGACGACAGGTACAATGAGCAGTTCTTC,CATSDDRYNEQFF
-,TRBJ1-3,-,TRBV28,TGTGCCAGCACTTCGGGGGGCTCTGGAAACACCATATATTTT,CASTSGGSGNTIYF
-,TRBJ1-5,-,TRBV30,TGTGCCTGGAGTGAGGCAGGGAATACATTTGGCAATCAGCCCCAGCATTTT,CAWSEAGNTFGNQPQHF
TRBD1,TRBJ1-6,-,TRBV19,TGTGCCAGTAGTGTAACGGGACAGGGGGCAGGGTCACCCCTCCACTTT,CASSVTGQGAGSPLHF
-,TRBJ2-1,-,TRBV9,TGTGCCAGCAGCGTAGCGGATGAGCAGTTCTTC,CASSVADEQFF
-,TRBJ2-5,-,TRBV9,TGTGCCAGCAGCGTAGGGGCCATTCGAGCAGGAGAGACCCAGTACTTC,CASSVGAIRAGETQYF
TRBD1,TRBJ2-7,-,TRBV9,TGTGCCAGCAGCGTGACAGGGGGCTACGAGCAGTACTTC,CASSVTGGYEQYF
TRBD1,TRBJ1-2,-,TRBV10-3,TGTGCCATCACCCCGACAGGGAACTATGGCTACACCTTC,CAITPTGNYGYTF
-,TRBJ2-3,-,TRBV7-2,TGTGCCAGCAGCTTAAACCTAGGCTTAGATACGCAGTATTTT,CASSLNLGLDTQYF
-,TRBJ1-5,-,TRBV19,TGTGCCACCGCCAGGGGCAACAATCAGCCCCAGCATTTT,CATARGNNQPQHF
TRBD1,TRBJ2-7,-,TRBV7-3,TGTGCCAGCAGCTCTGGACAGGGGGGAGCCTACGAGCAGTACTTC,CASSSGQGGAYEQYF
TRBD2,TRBJ2-7,-,TRBV4-2,TGTGCCAGCAGCCCGCGGGAGGGGACAGTATACGAGCAGTACTTC,CASSPREGTVYEQYF
-,TRBJ2-7,-,TRBV20-1,TGCAGTGCTAGCCGGTCCTACGAGCAGTACTTC,CSASRSYEQYF
TRBD1,TRBJ1-3,-,TRBV24-1,TGTGCCACCAGTGATCCCGGGACAGGCTCTGGAAACACCATATATTTT,CATSDPGTGSGNTIYF
TRBD1,TRBJ1-2,-,TRBV10-3,TGTGCCACCTCGGGACAGGGATTAATCTATGGCTACACCTTC,CATSGQGLIYGYTF
-,TRBJ2-2,-,TRBV2,TGTGCCAGCAGTGAAGACAGGTCCACCGGGGAGCTGTTTTTT,CASSEDRSTGELFF
-,TRBJ1-1,-,TRBV5-8,TGTGCCAGCAGCTTGTGGTCTGGAGCCGAAGCTTTCTTT,CASSLWSGAEAFF
-,TRBJ1-4,-,TRBV10-3,TGTGCCATCAGGACCCCGGGTGGACTGTTTTTT,CAIRTPGGLFF